This note documents a single TCR beta chain sequence. The germline V and J ends were trimmed by 0 bases and 1 base, with 5 bases remaining between them. CDR3 length: 14 amino acids. Germline-derived CDR1 and CDR2 are SGHRS and YFSETQ. Sequencing was performed with immunoSEQ multiplex PCR; in TCRdb, only in-frame clones are kept and a portion is missing. This sample yields approximately 300,000 clones, of which just under 85% are seen a single time; approximately 2.1% belongs to the top ten. The data were taken from a study of Ad26.COV2.S vaccination and SARS-CoV-2 variants. The treatment denotes: some 20 received Ad26.COV2.S at low or high dose, single or two shots; about 5 received placebo; per-sample allocation not given. Day 63 after the first vaccine or placebo injection was the time point for sampling.

The sequence was obtained from a person between 18 and 60 years old who received the Ad26.COV2.S COVID-19 vaccine or a placebo. Sequences were derived from peripheral blood, sampled in a trial of Ad26.COV2.S vaccine versus placebo. This chain joins TRBV5-1 and TRBJ1-5; D gene uncertain. Here the CDR3 reads CASSLGGSNQPQHF. CDR3 DNA sequence: TGCGCCAGCAGCTTGGGAGGGAGCAATCAGCCCCAGCATTTT.